One sample yielded the 25 T cell receptor beta chains listed below, sequenced in a study of CD8+ T cells in alopecia areata. cDNA serving as the sequencing template came from extracted, reverse transcribed RNA. Clones were read by immunoSEQ multiplex PCR, and TCRdb kept only the in-frame ones, dropping some. The sample holds some 150,000 clones; about 70% are singletons and the top ten take roughly 10%. This specimen was CD8+ T cells sorted from blood, taken at week 0. The receptor source for this set is a human donor with alopecia areata.

The CDR3: CASSGSYAETQYF. In DNA form, the CDR3 reads TGTGCCAGCTCAGGGTCTTACGCCGAGACCCAGTACTTC. V usage is TRBV2 and J usage is TRBJ2-5, with D possibly matching TRBD1 (5 bases). The V end lost 8 bases, the J end lost 5 bases, and 15 bases lay between the germline ends. The CDR3 totals 13 residues. The V gene's germline CDR1 is SNHLY and CDR2 FYNNEI.

This clone showed up just a few times. This chain joins TRBV27 and TRBJ1-2; a possible D gene is TRBD1 (6 bases). The length of the CDR3 is 14 residues. With 6 bases removed from V and 5 bases from J, the gap between germline ends came to 16 bases. The germline V gene encodes CDR1 MNHEY and CDR2 SMNVEV (reference sequence). The DNA of the CDR3 is TGTGCCAGCAGCCCCGGCAGGACAGCTTATGGCTACACCTTC. Amino acid sequence: CASSPGRTAYGYTF.

The rearrangement uses TRBV10-2 and TRBJ2-3; tentative D call: TRBD2 (7 bases). The V end lost 6 bases, the J end lost 6 bases, and 16 bases lay between the germline ends. Germline CDR1 reads WSHSY; CDR2 reads SAAADI. This CDR3 spans 14 amino acids. The CDR3 spells CASRGPGGMDTQYF. CDR3 in DNA: TGCGCCAGCAGGGGCCCGGGGGGCATGGATACGCAGTATTTT.

This clone appeared a single time. The rearrangement links TRBV5-1 to TRBJ1-2; TRBD1 aligns across 10 bases. The CDR3 contains 14 residues. Germline values: CDR1 SGHRS, CDR2 YFSETQ. The J segment lost 8 bases and the V segment lost 2 bases, leaving 6 bases of the junction unmatched. CDR3 nucleotide sequence: TGCGCCAGCAGCTTCTCCGGGACAGGGGACGGCTACACCTTC. Residues: CASSFSGTGDGYTF.

The chain has TRBV5-1 and TRBJ1-1; TRBD1 matches 7 bases. V lost 6 bases, J lost 5 bases, and 1 base stayed unmatched. The CDR3 is made up of 11 amino acids. Germline values: CDR1 SGHRS, CDR2 YFSETQ. The CDR3: CASTGGTEAFF. The CDR3 nucleotides read TGCGCCAGCACAGGGGGTACTGAAGCTTTCTTT.

This clone was seen only once. V gene TRBV20-1 combines with J gene TRBJ2-1; a weak D match, TRBD1 (5 bases). The CDR3 is made up of 11 amino acids. Germline V gene sequence: CDR1 DFQATT, CDR2 SNEGSKA (reference sequence). Trimming left V 6 bases short and J 9 bases short, with 12 bases between. CDR3: CSARPGFEQFF. The CDR3, as DNA: TGCAGTGCGAGACCAGGGTTTGAGCAGTTCTTC.

The chain joins TRBV29-1 to TRBJ2-7; no firm D call. V lost 7 bases and J lost 4, with 23 bases in between. Germline-derived CDR1 and CDR2 are SQVTM and ANQGSEA. The CDR3 has 15 amino acids. The CDR3 region is CSAFSIGDAGYEQYF. The CDR3 coding sequence is TGCAGCGCCTTCAGTATTGGGGATGCCGGATACGAGCAGTACTTC.

The V call is TRBV7-9, the J call TRBJ2-3; 13 bases map to TRBD2. Germline CDR1 SEHNR, CDR2 FQNEAQ (reference sequence). Trimming cost V 0 bases and J 3 bases; bases outside gene matches: 3. This CDR3 is 17 amino acids long. The CDR3 protein is CASSLAGLAGETDTQYF. The CDR3, as DNA: TGTGCCAGCAGCTTAGCCGGACTAGCGGGGGAAACAGATACGCAGTATTTT.

The rearrangement joins TRBV6-5 to TRBJ2-7, with TRBD2 matching 9 bases. Germline V lookup: CDR1 MNHEY, CDR2 SVGAGI. There are 15 residues in the CDR3. V was clipped by 6 bases and J by 3 bases; unmatched bases: 9. The CDR3 loop reads CASSPGTSPHYEQYF. The CDR3 DNA is TGTGCCAGCAGCCCCGGGACTAGCCCACACTACGAGCAGTACTTC.

This chain uses TRBV6-1 with TRBJ2-3; D is ambiguous. Deletions cut 0 bases from V and 2 bases from J, with 18 bases between. The CDR3 runs to 18 residues. Germline V gene sequence: CDR1 MNHNS, CDR2 SASEGT. In nucleotides, the CDR3 is TGTGCCAGCAGTGAAGCCCCGAACAACTTCATGAACACAGATACGCAGTATTTT. The encoded protein is CASSEAPNNFMNTDTQYF.

J is TRBJ2-5 and V is TRBV11-2; no reliable D call. The CDR3 spans 15 residues. Deletions cut 5 bases from V and 7 bases from J, with 20 bases between. CDR1 is SGHAT, CDR2 FQNNGV, per germline. Written as DNA, the CDR3 is TGTGCCAGCAGCCCGCAGGTTGGGATAGTGGGGACCCAGTACTTC. This gives the protein CASSPQVGIVGTQYF.

V and J are TRBV5-4 and TRBJ2-3, with unresolved D. Germline loops: CDR1 SGHNT, CDR2 YYREEE (reference sequence). Trimming removed 2 bases at V and 6 bases at J, with 4 bases between. The CDR3 length is 11 residues. CDR3 in DNA: TGTGCCAGCAGCTTTCTCGATACGCAGTATTTT. Amino acid sequence: CASSFLDTQYF. Full variable domain (rest looked up from reference TRBV5-4 and TRBJ2-3): ETGVTQSPTHLIKTRGQQVTLRCSSQSGHNTVSWYQQALGQGPQFIFQYYREEENGRGNFPPRFSGLQFPNYSSELNVNALELDDSALYLCASSFLDTQYFGPGTRLTVL.

The chain carries TRBV5-6 and TRBJ1-2; tentative D call: TRBD1 (6 bases). The germline V and J ends were trimmed by 4 bases and 4 bases, with 14 bases remaining between them. Germline CDR1 and CDR2: SGHDT and YYEEEE. The CDR3 runs to 14 residues. This CDR3 reads CASSQVTGGYGYTF. The CDR3 DNA follows: TGTGCCAGCAGCCAGGTGACAGGCGGCTATGGCTACACCTTC. The entire variable domain, with the rest obtained from reference TRBV5-6 and TRBJ1-2, is as follows: DAGVTQSPTHLIKTRGQQVTLRCSPKSGHDTVSWYQQALGQGPQFIFQYYEEEERQRGNFPDRFSGHQFPNYSSELNVNALLLGDSALYLCASSQVTGGYGYTFGSGTRLTVV.

V usage is TRBV5-6 and J usage is TRBJ1-1; D not resolved. The CDR3 sequence is 11 residues long. Trimming took 0 bases from V and 11 from J, leaving 8 bases between them. The germline gives CDR1 SGHDT, CDR2 YYEEEE. The CDR3 region is CASSLGSVAFF. DNA of the CDR3: TGTGCCAGCAGCTTGGGGTCGGTGGCTTTCTTT.

CDR3 protein: CASNGDRVRNSPLHF. CDR3 DNA: TGTGCCAGCAACGGGGACAGGGTCCGAAATTCACCCCTCCACTTT. J is TRBJ1-6 and V is TRBV2, with 9 nucleotides matching TRBD1. The CDR3 length is 15 residues. The junction had 8 bases not matched to a gene; V was cut back by 7 bases and J by 7 bases. CDR1 and CDR2 (germline): SNHLY, FYNNEI.

This clone was counted between two and nine times. The V call is TRBV7-9, the J call TRBJ2-7, with TRBD1 matching 8 bases. Germline V gene lookup returns CDR1 SEHNR and CDR2 FQNEAQ (reference sequence). J lost 4 bases, V lost 3 bases, and 8 bases had no gene match. This CDR3 is built from 15 residues. CDR3 amino acids: CASSFRDRPVYEQYF. The CDR3 nucleotides read TGTGCCAGCAGCTTCCGGGACAGGCCAGTTTACGAGCAGTACTTC. Together with reference TRBV7-9 and TRBJ2-7, the CDR3 gives the full variable domain: DTGVSQNPRHKITKRGQNVTFRCDPISEHNRLYWYRQTLGQGPEFLTYFQNEAQLEKSRLLSDRFSAERPKGSFSTLEIQRTEQGDSAMYLCASSFRDRPVYEQYFGPGTRLTVT.

This sequence joins TRBV25-1 and TRBJ1-5; D remains unclear. Germline V lookup: CDR1 MGHDK, CDR2 SYGVNS. The CDR3 covers 14 residues. Trimming took off 4 bases at V and 0 bases at J, with 7 bases between the two ends. Here the CDR3 reads CASSGRNSNQPQHF. CDR3 nucleotide sequence: TGTGCCAGCAGTGGACGGAATAGCAATCAGCCCCAGCATTTT.

V is TRBV27 and J is TRBJ1-6, with 8 bases that match TRBD1. V lost 6 bases, J lost 14 bases, and 12 bases stayed unmatched. The length of the CDR3 is 14 residues. Looked up from germline, CDR1 is MNHEY and CDR2 is SMNVEV (reference sequence). This CDR3 is CASSRRTGSGTLHF. The CDR3 bases are TGTGCCAGCAGCCGACGGACAGGGAGTGGCACCCTCCACTTT.

This clone showed up just a few times. The V and J genes are TRBV30 and TRBJ1-2; D is perhaps TRBD1 (6 bases). CDR1 and CDR2 (germline): GTSNPN, SVGIG (reference sequence). The CDR3 is 12 amino acids. The V and J ends lost 8 bases and 2 bases respectively, with 12 bases between them. CDR3 nucleotides: TGTGCCGAGAGACAGGCCAACTATGGCTACACCTTC. As protein: CAERQANYGYTF.

This clone was found once. J is TRBJ1-1 and V is TRBV13, with 8 bases matching TRBD1. The CDR3 totals 12 residues. The V segment lost 5 bases and the J segment 7 bases; nucleotides outside the gene matches: 3. The germline CDR1 and CDR2 sequences are PRHDT and FYEKMQ (reference sequence). CDR3 nucleotides: TGTGCCAGCAGCCCAGGACAGGGTGAAGCTTTCTTT. It encodes CASSPGQGEAFF. The variable domain in full, with the rest retrieved from reference TRBV13 and TRBJ1-1, is AAGVIQSPRHLIKEKRETATLKCYPIPRHDTVYWYQQGPGQDPQFLISFYEKMQSDKGSIPDRFSAQQFSDYHSELNMSSLELGDSALYFCASSPGQGEAFFGQGTRLTVV.

The J gene is TRBJ2-7, the V gene TRBV7-2; maybe TRBD2 (5 bases). The germline V gene has CDR1 SGHTA and CDR2 FQGNSA. Trimming stripped 10 bases from V and 0 bases from J, with 19 bases between. The CDR3 runs 15 residues. The CDR3 DNA reads as TGTGCCAACATACCTTTGGCTGGGAGCTCCTACGAGCAGTACTTC. It codes for CANIPLAGSSYEQYF. Complete variable domain (other parts from reference TRBV7-2 and TRBJ2-7): GAGVSQSPSNKVTEKGKDVELRCDPISGHTALYWYRQSLGQGLEFLIYFQGNSAPDKSGLPSDRFSAERTGGSVSTLTIQRTQQEDSAVYLCANIPLAGSSYEQYFGPGTRLTVT.

This chain connects TRBV9 to TRBJ2-3; the match to TRBD2 covers 13 bases. Looked up from germline, CDR1 is SGDLS and CDR2 is YYNGEE. This CDR3 region has 15 residues. Trimming cost V 1 base and J 4 bases; bases outside gene matches: 0. CDR3 sequence reads: CASSVTSGGADTQYF. The CDR3 nucleotides read TGTGCCAGCAGCGTAACTAGCGGGGGGGCAGATACGCAGTATTTT.

The rearrangement uses TRBV7-2 and TRBJ2-2; D is unresolved. Deletions cut 3 bases from V and 5 bases from J, with 10 bases between. Germline V lookup: CDR1 SGHTA, CDR2 FQGNSA. This CDR3 has 14 residues. DNA of the CDR3: TGTGCCAGCAGCTTTGGCAGAACTACCGGGGAGCTGTTTTTT. As protein: CASSFGRTTGELFF.

This chain uses TRBV7-9 with TRBJ1-1; no firm D call. V lost 1 base, J lost 6 bases, and 12 bases lay in between. The CDR3 runs 14 residues. CDR1 is SEHNR and CDR2 is FQNEAQ in the germline V gene (reference sequence). As DNA, the CDR3 is TGTGCCAGCAGCTTAGTTTGGGATAAGGCTGAAGCTTTCTTT. Protein product: CASSLVWDKAEAFF. Full variable domain (outside the CDR3, taken from reference TRBV7-9 and TRBJ1-1): DTGVSQNPRHKITKRGQNVTFRCDPISEHNRLYWYRQTLGQGPEFLTYFQNEAQLEKSRLLSDRFSAERPKGSFSTLEIQRTEQGDSAMYLCASSLVWDKAEAFFGQGTRLTVV.

CDR3 sequence reads: CASSYLGSTDTQYF. As DNA, the CDR3 is TGTGCCAGCAGTTACCTGGGATCCACAGATACGCAGTATTTT. The chain uses TRBV6-6 and TRBJ2-3, with D unresolved. Germline CDR1 and CDR2: MNHNY and SVGAGI (reference sequence). This CDR3 contains 14 residues. V lost 2 bases, J lost 2 bases, and 8 bases lay in between.